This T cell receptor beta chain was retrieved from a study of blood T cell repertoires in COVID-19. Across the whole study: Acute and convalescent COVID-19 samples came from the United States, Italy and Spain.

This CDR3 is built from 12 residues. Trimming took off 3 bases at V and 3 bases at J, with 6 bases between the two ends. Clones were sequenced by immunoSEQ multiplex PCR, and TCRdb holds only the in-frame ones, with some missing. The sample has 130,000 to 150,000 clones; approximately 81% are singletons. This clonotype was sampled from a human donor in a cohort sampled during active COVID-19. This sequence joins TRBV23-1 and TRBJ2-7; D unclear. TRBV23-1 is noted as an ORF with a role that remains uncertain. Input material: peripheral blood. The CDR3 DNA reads TGCGCCAGCAGTCATGCGGACTACGAGCAGTACTTC. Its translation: CASSHADYEQYF.